This T cell receptor beta chain was documented in a study of blood T cell repertoires in COVID-19. Turning to the study itself: PBMCs, B-cell-depleted T cells, or T cells provided the cDNA or gDNA that made up the material.

Participant age was roughly 18 to 95 years, and participants resided in fewer than 30 US areas. Self-reported history from a screening survey and questionnaire set each donor's cohort. The CDR3 is made up of 14 amino acids. V was pared by 1 base and J by 7 bases, with 8 bases between. The germline gives CDR1 LGHDT, CDR2 YNNKEL (reference sequence). Original processing notes: From reference gene primer amplification, estimates of nucleated cell counts were derived. Sequenced by immunoSEQ multiplex PCR; TCRdb stores in-frame clones only, minus some. The V and J calls and clone size come from that table; D and trimming were worked out from the DNA. This repertoire shows roughly 250,000 clones, approximately 90% found once; its top ten account for 1.9%.

Sequencing input: PBMCs or T cells enriched from blood (not recorded which). The chain combines TRBV3-1 (or the pseudogene TRBV3-2) with TRBJ1-6; D call uncertain. This receptor was identified in a woman younger than 35 who had recovered from COVID-19. The CDR3 DNA reads as TGTGCCAGCAGCCAAGGGGCAGAAAATTCACCCCTCCACTTT. Translated: CASSQGAENSPLHF.